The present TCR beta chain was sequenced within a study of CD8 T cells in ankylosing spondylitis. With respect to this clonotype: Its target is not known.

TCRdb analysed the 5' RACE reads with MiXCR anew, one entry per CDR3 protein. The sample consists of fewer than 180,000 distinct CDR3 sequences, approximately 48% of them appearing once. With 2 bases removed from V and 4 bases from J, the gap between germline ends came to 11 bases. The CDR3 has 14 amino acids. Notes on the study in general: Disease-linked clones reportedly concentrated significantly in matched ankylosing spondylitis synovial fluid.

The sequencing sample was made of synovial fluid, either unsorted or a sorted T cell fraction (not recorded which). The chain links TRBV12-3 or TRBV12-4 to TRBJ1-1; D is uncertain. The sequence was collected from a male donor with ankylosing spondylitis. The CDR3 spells CASSLRRLVTEAFF. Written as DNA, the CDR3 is TGTGCCAGCAGTTTAAGGCGTTTGGTCACTGAAGCTTTCTTT.